Detailed here is one T cell receptor (beta chain). V dropped 6 bases and J dropped 10; count of bases not matched to a gene: 13. The germline CDR1 and CDR2 sequences are SGHDN and FVKESK. The CDR3 sequence is 14 residues long. This sample was taken from a study of neoadjuvant anti-PD-1 for oral cavity cancer. Assay used: immunoSEQ multiplex PCR; TCRdb lists only in-frame clones, some missing. The sample contains about 79,000 clones, 80% to 90% of which appear only once. Sequencing was performed on PBMCs, taken before nivolumab (anti-PD-1) treatment. This sequence originates from a person aged 35-80 years with oral cavity squamous cell carcinoma. The chain combines TRBV14 with TRBJ1-1; 8 nucleotides align to TRBD1. CDR3 DNA: TGTGCCAGCAGACCGGGACAGGTCCTTACAGGAGCTTTCTTT. It yields the protein CASRPGQVLTGAFF.